This entry lists 20 T cell receptor beta chains sequenced from one sample in a study of tumor and adjacent non-tumor tissue in lung cancer. A modified ARM-PCR protocol with three rounds of nested PCR amplified TCRbeta. TCRdb re-derived calls from the multiplex PCR reads in MiXCR, one entry per CDR3 protein. The table includes about 50,000 distinct CDR3 sequences, about 70% detected once. RNA was extracted from bulk tissue without any cell sorting. This non-tumor lung sample came from over 3 cm beyond the tumor edge. Sequencing input: distant non-tumor lung tissue. These receptors originate from a woman in her sixties or seventies with non-small cell lung cancer.

There are a few counts of this clonotype. It may be a read error: a sequence one base away is much more abundant. The chain joins TRBV7-9 to TRBJ2-7; D assignment may be TRBD1 or TRBD2 (7 bases each). V shed 7 bases and J shed 4 bases, with 20 bases lying between them. CDR1 SEHNR and CDR2 FQNEAQ come from the germline V gene (reference sequence). This CDR3 is built from 15 residues. The CDR3 nucleotides are TGTGCCAGCACCGAGGGAGGGGGCATAATGTACGAGCAGTACTTC. Its protein is CASTEGGGIMYEQYF.

Worth noting for this clonotype: Given the absence of the conserved phenylalanine or tryptophan at the CDR3 end, a read error is likely. The rearrangement joins TRBV13 to TRBJ2-3; either TRBD1 or TRBD2 may fit D (5 bases each). V lost 7 bases, J lost 1 base, and 9 bases lay in between. Germline-derived CDR1 and CDR2 are PRHDT and FYEKMQ (reference sequence). This CDR3 region has 13 residues. The DNA of the CDR3 is TGTGCCAGCACTCTGGGACGCACAGATACGCAGTATTGT. Translated, it gives CASTLGRTDTQYC.

A note on this clonotype: A junction boundary mismatches the germline segment, possibly from a read error. This chain uses TRBV5-6 with TRBJ2-5; 7 nucleotides line up with TRBD1. Germline assignment: CDR1 SGHDT and CDR2 YYEEEE. The CDR3 is 14 residues long. The CDR3 spells CASSKTGPGEIQYF. The CDR3 DNA sequence: TGTGCCAGCAGCAAGACAGGGCCCGGAGAGATCCAGTATTTC.

This chain connects TRBV6-2 or TRBV6-3 to TRBJ2-4; 7 bases agree with TRBD2. Germline CDR1 reads MNHEY; CDR2 reads SVGEGT. With V trimmed by 6 bases and J by 3 bases, 5 bases remained unmatched. The CDR3 totals 14 residues. This chain's CDR3 is CASRPGTIKNIQYF. Written as DNA, the CDR3 is TGTGCCAGCAGACCGGGGACTATCAAAAACATTCAGTACTTC.

The table lists this clonotype with a few counts. A clone one base away is much larger, so this may be a read error. The chain couples TRBV5-6 to TRBJ2-7; 8 positions agree with TRBD1. Germline CDR1 SGHDT, CDR2 YYEEEE. With 5 bases clipped from V and 1 base from J, the junction kept 5 bases outside the gene matches. The CDR3 length is 14 residues. CDR3 nucleotides: TGTGCCAGCAGGCAGACAGGGGTATCCTACGAGCAGTACTTC. Its translation is CASRQTGVSYEQYF.

The chain recombines TRBV29-1 with TRBJ1-1, with D possibly being TRBD1 (5 bases). This CDR3 spans 12 amino acids. Trimming cost V 6 bases and J 7 bases, with 15 bases left between them. CDR1 is SQVTM, CDR2 ANQGSEA, per germline. CDR3 sequence: CSVRVRDSEAFF. The CDR3 coding sequence is TGCAGCGTCAGGGTCAGAGATAGTGAAGCTTTCTTT.

The genes are TRBV14 and TRBJ1-1, with 7 nucleotides matching TRBD1. The trim removed 7 bases at V and 8 bases at J, leaving 7 bases unmatched. This CDR3 has 12 residues. In germline, CDR1 is SGHDN, CDR2 FVKESK. This CDR3 reads CASNRDRMEAFF. The CDR3 DNA reads TGTGCCAGCAACCGGGACAGAATGGAAGCTTTCTTT.

Remarks on this clonotype: One end of the junction does not line up with germline, which may come from a read error. The CDR3 region is CANSREVRGGYTF. The CDR3 DNA reads TGTGCCAACAGCAGGGAGGTGAGGGGAGGCTACACCTTC. The J gene is TRBJ1-2, the V gene TRBV11-2, with a weak D call TRBD1 (5 bases). CDR1 SGHAT and CDR2 FQNNGV come from the germline V gene. The CDR3 sequence is 13 residues long.

The chain recombines TRBV6-1 with TRBJ2-3, with unresolved D. Trimming removed 8 bases at V and 11 bases at J, with 17 bases between. The CDR3 is 12 residues long. CDR1 and CDR2 from the germline V gene are MNHNS and SASEGT. The CDR3 spells CASLTGYYMQYF. The DNA of the CDR3 is TGTGCCAGCCTGACCGGTTACTATATGCAGTATTTT.

A note on this clonotype: Germline and junction disagree at one end, which may indicate a read error. The V gene is TRBV6-6, the J gene TRBJ1-5; no firm D call. CDR1 and CDR2 (germline): MNHNY, SVGAGI (reference sequence). This CDR3 is 15 amino acids long. The DNA of the CDR3 is TGTGCCAGCAGCTTTGTTGGGCGGCGCAATCAGCCCCGGTATTTT. Protein: CASSFVGRRNQPRYF.

The V and J genes are TRBV11-2 and TRBJ2-7; D assignment may be TRBD1 or TRBD2 (6 bases each). V gave up 5 bases and J gave up 8 bases, with 19 bases separating them. CDR1 is SGHAT and CDR2 is FQNNGV in the germline V gene. The CDR3 is made up of 14 amino acids. CDR3 residues: CASSRERAGAKQYF. The DNA for the CDR3 is TGTGCCAGCAGCCGGGAGAGGGCAGGGGCAAAGCAGTACTTC.

This clonotype showed up just once. Mismatch with germline at one junction end may stem from a read error. This chain joins TRBV28 and TRBJ2-7; D remains unclear. The V gene's germline CDR1 is MDHEN and CDR2 SYDVKM. The CDR3 sequence is 14 residues long. CDR3 region: CAGSLLLIPYEQYF. The CDR3 DNA reads TGTGCCGGCAGTTTGCTTCTCATCCCCTACGAGCAGTACTTC.

A word on this clonotype: A much bigger clone sits one base away, suggesting this may be a read error. The rearrangement links TRBV30 to TRBJ2-5; D perhaps matches TRBD2 (6 bases). There are 12 residues in the CDR3. Looked up from germline, CDR1 is GTSNPN and CDR2 is SVGIG (reference sequence). The CDR3 loop is CAWSIRLEAHYF. CDR3 in DNA: TGTGCCTGGAGTATCCGACTAGAGGCCCATTACTTC.

The chain carries TRBV15 and TRBJ1-1, with D unresolved. This CDR3 spans 14 amino acids. Germline V gene data show CDR1 as LNHNV and CDR2 as YYDKDF (reference sequence). The ends were cut back, 4 bases at V and 6 bases at J, with 15 bases in the middle. The CDR3 region is CATSIRGSFAEAFF. The CDR3 region has the DNA TGTGCCACCAGCATTAGAGGTAGTTTCGCTGAAGCTTTCTTT.

Note on this clonotype: At one end the junction does not follow the germline gene, possibly because of a read error. This chain links TRBV11-3 with TRBJ1-3; D not certain. Germline loops: CDR1 SGHNT, CDR2 YENEEA. This CDR3 has 13 residues. In DNA form, the CDR3 reads TGTACCAGTAGCTCAAGACTGCCCAACACCATATATTTT. It yields the protein CTSSSRLPNTIYF.

About this clonotype: Its ends do not fully match the called genes, so a read error is possible. The V gene is TRBV11-2, the J gene TRBJ2-7; no reliable D call. This CDR3 has 14 residues. Germline-derived CDR1 and CDR2 are SGHAT and FQNNGV. The CDR3 protein is CASSLDGSPYEQHF. CDR3 nucleotides: TGTGCCAGTAGCTTAGACGGCAGTCCCTACGAGCAGCACTTC. The full variable domain, rest sourced from reference TRBV11-2 and TRBJ2-7, is EAGVAQSPRYKIIEKRQSVAFWCNPISGHATLYWYQQILGQGPKLLIQFQNNGVVDDSQLPKDRFSAERLKGVDSTLKIQPAKLEDSAVYLCASSLDGSPYEQHFGPGTRLTVT.

CDR3 residues: CASSLGGTFETQYF. CDR3 sequence (DNA): TGTGCCAGCAGCTTAGGAGGGACCTTTGAGACCCAGTACTTC. The J gene is TRBJ2-5, the V gene TRBV9; D may be TRBD2 (6 bases). Per germline, CDR1 SGDLS and CDR2 YYNGEE. CDR3 length equals 14 residues. V was trimmed by 4 bases and J by 5 bases, leaving 15 bases between them.

The genes are TRBV10-3 and TRBJ2-7; no reliable D call. This CDR3 region has 11 residues. The V end lost 2 bases, the J end lost 5 bases, and 4 bases lay between the germline ends. Germline CDR1 reads ENHRY; CDR2 reads SYGVKD. The CDR3 nucleotides read TGTGCCATCAGTGAGGTGAACGAGCAGTACTTC. This codes for CAISEVNEQYF.

The J gene is TRBJ2-3, the V gene TRBV12-3 or TRBV12-4; 7 bases are a match to TRBD1. The CDR3 contains 16 residues. The CDR3 nucleotides read TGTACCGGCAGTTCAACCGGGACAGAGGCGACAGATACGCAGTATTTT. Translation: CTGSSTGTEATDTQYF.

V gene TRBV4-3 combines with J gene TRBJ2-2; 10 bases align to TRBD1. The CDR3 runs 19 residues. Germline values: CDR1 LGHNA, CDR2 YSLEER. V lost 7 bases, J lost 8 bases, and 22 bases stayed unmatched. DNA of the CDR3: TGCGCCAGCAACCCAGATCGACAGGGGGCCTGGACTAGGGCGGGGGAGCTGTTTTTT. It is translated as CASNPDRQGAWTRAGELFF.